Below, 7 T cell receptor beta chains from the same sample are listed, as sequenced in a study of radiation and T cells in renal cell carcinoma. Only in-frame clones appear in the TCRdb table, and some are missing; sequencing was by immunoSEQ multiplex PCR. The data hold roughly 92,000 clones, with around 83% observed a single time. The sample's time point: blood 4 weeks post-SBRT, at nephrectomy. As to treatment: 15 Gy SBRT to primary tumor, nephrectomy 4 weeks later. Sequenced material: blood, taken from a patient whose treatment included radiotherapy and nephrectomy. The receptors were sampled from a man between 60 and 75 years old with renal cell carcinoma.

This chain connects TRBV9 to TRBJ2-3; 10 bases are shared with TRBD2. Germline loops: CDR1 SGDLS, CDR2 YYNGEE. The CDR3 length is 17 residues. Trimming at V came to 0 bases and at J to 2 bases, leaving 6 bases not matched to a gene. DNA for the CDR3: TGTGCCAGCAGCGTAGCAGCGGGAGGGCCTATCACAGATACGCAGTATTTT. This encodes CASSVAAGGPITDTQYF.

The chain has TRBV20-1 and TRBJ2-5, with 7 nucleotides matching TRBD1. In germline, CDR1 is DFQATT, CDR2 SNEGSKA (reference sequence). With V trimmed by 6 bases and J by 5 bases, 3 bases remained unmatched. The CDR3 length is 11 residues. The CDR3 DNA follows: TGCAGTGCCGAGGGGGCGGAGACCCAGTACTTC. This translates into CSAEGAETQYF.

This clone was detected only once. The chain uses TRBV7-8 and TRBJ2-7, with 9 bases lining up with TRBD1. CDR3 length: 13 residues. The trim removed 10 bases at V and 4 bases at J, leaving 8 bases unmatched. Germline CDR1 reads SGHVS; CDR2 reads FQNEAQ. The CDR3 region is CATQPGQGYEQYF. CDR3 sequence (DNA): TGTGCCACCCAGCCGGGACAGGGTTACGAGCAGTACTTC.

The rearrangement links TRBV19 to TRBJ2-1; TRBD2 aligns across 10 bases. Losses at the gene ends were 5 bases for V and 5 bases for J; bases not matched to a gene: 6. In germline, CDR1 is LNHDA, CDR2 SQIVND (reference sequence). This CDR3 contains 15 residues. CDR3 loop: CASSLLAGLNNEQFF. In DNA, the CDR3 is TGTGCCAGTAGTTTACTAGCGGGGCTTAACAATGAGCAGTTCTTC.

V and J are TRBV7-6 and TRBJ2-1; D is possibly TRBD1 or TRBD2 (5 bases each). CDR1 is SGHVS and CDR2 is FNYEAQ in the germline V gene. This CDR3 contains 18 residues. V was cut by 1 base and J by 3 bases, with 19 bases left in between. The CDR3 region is CASSLGPHGTVIYNEQFF. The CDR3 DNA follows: TGTGCCAGCAGCTTAGGCCCCCACGGGACGGTTATCTACAATGAGCAGTTCTTC.

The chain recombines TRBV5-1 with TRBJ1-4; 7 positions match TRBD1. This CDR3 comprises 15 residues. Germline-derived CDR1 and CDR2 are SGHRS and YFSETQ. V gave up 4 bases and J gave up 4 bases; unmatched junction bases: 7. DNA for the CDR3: TGCGCCAGCAGCGCCTTAACAGGGGTTAATGAAAAACTGTTTTTT. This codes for CASSALTGVNEKLFF. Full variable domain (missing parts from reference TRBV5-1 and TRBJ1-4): KAGVTQTPRYLIKTRGQQVTLSCSPISGHRSVSWYQQTPGQGLQFLFEYFSETQRNKGNFPGRFSGRQFSNSRSEMNVSTLELGDSALYLCASSALTGVNEKLFFGSGTQLSVL.

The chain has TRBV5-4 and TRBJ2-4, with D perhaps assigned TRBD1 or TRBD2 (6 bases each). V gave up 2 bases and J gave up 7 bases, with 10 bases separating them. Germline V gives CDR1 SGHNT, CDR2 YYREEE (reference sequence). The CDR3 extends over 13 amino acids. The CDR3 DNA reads TGTGCCAGCAGCTTAACCGGGGGCAACATTCAGTACTTC. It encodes CASSLTGGNIQYF.